One TCR beta chain is described in this entry. Its target antigen remains unknown. The sample holds no much larger clone one base away, and base qualities are not on file. The data stem from a study of T cell repertoires in ileal Crohn's disease (dated by TCRdb to about 2019). A note on the overall study: The median duration of disease was 7.5 to 9.5 years, and at the time of surgery roughly a third of patients were active smokers. The study ran alongside a multicentre cohort designed to identify predictors of early endoscopic recurrence after ileocolonic resection. TCR repertoire analysis was done in a few dozen Crohn's disease patients from a prospective multicentre cohort. A total of some 170 mucosal samples from roughly 60 patients were sequenced, collected from several sites on the surgical specimen as well as at postoperative endoscopy. A Rutgeerts score above i0 was used to define endoscopic postoperative recurrence. All patients had surgery for a complication: stricturing disease in about 60% and penetrating disease in approximately 39%. Roughly half of the patients were given postoperative therapy, with under 12 receiving thiopurines and 15 to 20 receiving anti-TNF agents. Here is what the overall study found, with its caveats: More high-frequency clones were carried by sorted CD8 T cells than by CD4 T cells, suggesting that mucosal expansions were mainly CD8. Compared with non-smokers, patients who were active smokers at surgery showed a significantly higher proportion of clonal expansions (about 25% vs 20%, p=0.02). Mucosal CD4 and CD8 T cells were sorted and sequenced only in a subgroup of patients, whose size was not stated. Endoscopic recurrence was found to be associated with higher high-frequency clone percentages at surgery, and recurrence was observed in all patients with clonality above 26.8% (18/57).

Around 500 nanograms of biopsy DNA per sample were submitted for commercial TCRB immunosequencing. CDR3 regions were amplified from genomic DNA by Adaptive Biotechnology using a two-step, amplification bias-controlled multiplex PCR. Primers covering every V and J gene segment were used in the first PCR, while barcodes and Illumina adapters were added in the second PCR. CDR3 libraries were sequenced on an Illumina instrument. The original methods were these. The analysis used both the pipelines supplied by the vendor and custom analysis of the raw data in R/Bioconductor with R version 3.3.0. Clonality, which ranges from 0 to 1, was calculated as the inverse of the normalised Shannon entropy across all productive clones. High-frequency clones were defined as the share of the repertoire taken up by the top 100 clones, keeping only clones that passed a 95% confidence test. The Simpson index measured repertoire diversity, and the Morisita-Horn index measured overlap between samples. TCRdb's version of the immuneACCESS table is confined to in-frame rearrangements and falls short of the full clone set. An unresolved V gene accounts for under half of the shortfall where checked; the remainder is of unknown origin. V and J calls and clone size are given by that table; D and trimming were obtained from the DNA. The table for this sample lists roughly 13,000 clones; nearly 90% of them were counted only once. The ten largest clones take up 3% to 4.5% of the sample.

Eligible patients were adults with ileal or ileocolonic Crohn's disease who had an indication for ileocolonic resection. Whole ileal mucosal biopsies were stored frozen at -80°C before DNA extraction. Genomic DNA was extracted from frozen whole biopsies with a TRizol-based method and quantified on a NanoDrop 2000 spectrophotometer. Sequencing was carried out using ileal tissue. The sequence derives from an adult with Crohn's disease.

The nucleotide sequence reads TGTGCCAGCAGCTCCGGGCAGGGGGGCTACGAGCAGTACTTC. Its product reads: CASSSGQGGYEQYF. The chain employs TRBV6-5 and TRBJ2-7; tentative D gene TRBD1, with 7 bases matching. A distance of 15 bases separates the germline ends of V and J, which lose 6 bases and 3 bases respectively. The CDR3 goes from the cysteine to the phenylalanine over 14 residues. Only the CDR3 portion is preserved as DNA: 42 bases, with reading frame beginning at the first base. Taken from the germline V gene, the CDR1 and CDR2 loops are MNHEY and SVGAGI.